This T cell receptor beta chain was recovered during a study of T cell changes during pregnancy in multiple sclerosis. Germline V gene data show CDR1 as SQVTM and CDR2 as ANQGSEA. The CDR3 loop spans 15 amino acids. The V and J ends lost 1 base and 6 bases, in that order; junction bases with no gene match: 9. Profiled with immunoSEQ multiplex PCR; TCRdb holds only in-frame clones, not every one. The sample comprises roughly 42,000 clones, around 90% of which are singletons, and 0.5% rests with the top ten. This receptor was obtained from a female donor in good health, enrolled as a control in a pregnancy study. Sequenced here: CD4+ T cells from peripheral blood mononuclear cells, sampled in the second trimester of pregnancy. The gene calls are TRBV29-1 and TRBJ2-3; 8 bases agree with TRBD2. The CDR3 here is CSVEVAAGDQDTQYF. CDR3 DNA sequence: TGCAGCGTTGAAGTGGCAGCGGGGGACCAGGATACGCAGTATTTT.